This T cell receptor (beta chain) was retrieved from a study of glioma-infiltrating T cells after dendritic cell vaccination (dated by TCRdb to 2016 to 2018). With respect to the entire study: The cohort included around 15 glioblastoma patients drawn from Phase I and II dendritic cell vaccination trials, of whom 9 were newly diagnosed and 6 had recurrent disease. Patients received autologous tumor lysate-pulsed dendritic cell vaccination between about 2002 and 2012. The vaccine consisted of monocyte-derived dendritic cells cultured roughly 7 days with IL-4 and GM-CSF, then pulsed overnight with autologous tumor lysate. Each patient got three intradermal injections of the dendritic cell vaccine, spaced at biweekly intervals, in the arm below the axilla. Tumor-infiltrating lymphocyte content was quantified and tumor and blood repertoires were compared in dendritic cell-vaccinated glioblastoma patients by deep sequencing of TCR beta CDR3 regions. Survival after dendritic cell vaccination was correlated with TCR sequencing metrics, including TIL content and tumor-blood repertoire overlap. Overall study results and their limits: The response model built on TCR overlap across three groups was characterized as speculative, with prospective validation still needed. TCR clonality showed no direct relationship with survival, which suggests that a diverse polyclonal response may be important. The cohort was small and heterogeneous, few patients had complete blood and tumor sets, and even fewer had initial-recurrent tumor pairs. After dendritic cell vaccination, a higher estimated pretreatment TIL content predicted longer time to progression and longer overall survival.

V and J lose 5 bases and 4 bases, and a span of 18 bases separates them. Based on the germline V gene (reference sequence), the CDR1 and CDR2 sequences are SEHNR and FQNEAQ. The CDR3 sequence holds 16 residues, the cysteine and phenylalanine included. Here the CDR3 DNA is all that survives: 48 bases in frame from base 1. Using the immunoSEQ assay, TCRB CDR3 regions were amplified from 2 to 2.5 micrograms of genomic DNA, or from all available DNA when less than that was on hand. For multiplex PCR, 60 forward primers for TCR V beta segments and 13 reverse primers for J beta segments were used. To estimate reads per starting template, synthetic control templates were spiked into each sample at limiting dilution. The Illumina HiSeq System generated 87 bp sequencing reads. From the authors' description of their analysis: PCR and sequencing errors were removed by a nearest neighbor algorithm that merged closely related sequences. TCR overlap was measured as the percentage of unique tumor TCR beta sequences also present in the same patient's peripheral blood. This is the immuneACCESS table as TCRdb keeps it, with only in-frame sequences that have V and J called. A part of the clones is gone; compared with another copy, unresolved V genes explain less than half, and the rest is unexplained. Clonal size and the V and J genes are those of that table, whereas D and trimming came from the DNA. Within this sample are 75,000 to 85,000 clones, with around 90% of them counted one time only. The ten largest account for around 2.1% of the sample.

The sample holds one count of this clone. The specificity of this receptor is unknown. No base qualities exist here, and no much larger clone lies one base off it. The sample's time point label is to be understood as: after dendritic cell vaccination, including at tumor progression/relapse. Patients were selected for having adequate residual fresh-frozen tumor tissue and more than two years of available survival data. None of the glioblastoma patients carried an isocitrate dehydrogenase mutation, although molecular status otherwise varied. PBMC were collected before vaccination, two weeks after the third vaccination, and at tumor progression if tumor progression occurred. The Qiagen DNeasy Blood extraction Kit was used for extraction of genomic DNA.

The V and J segments used are TRBV7-9 and TRBJ1-5; the D gene identity is not certain. The TCR sequence derives from a human donor with glioblastoma. This specimen was blood, taken after dendritic cell vaccination. In nucleotides, the sequence is TGTGCCAGCAGCCCGTTGGACCTACGGAGGAATCAGCCCCAGCATTTT. Translated, it reads CASSPLDLRRNQPQHF.